Listed below are T cell receptor beta chains from one sample, sequenced in a study of OX40 agonist ivuxolimab in advanced cancers. Clones were sequenced by immunoSEQ multiplex PCR, and TCRdb holds only the in-frame ones, with some missing. The sample contains roughly 50,000 clones, over 75% of which appear only once. The sample consisted of CD4+ or CD8+ T cells sorted from blood, taken in a trial of the OX40 agonist ivuxolimab. Every receptor here comes from an adult with an advanced solid tumor such as melanoma, head and neck, liver or kidney cancer. The CDR3 runs from the conserved cysteine through the conserved F or W. Fields, in order: J gene, V gene, CDR3 protein.

TRBJ1-1 | TRBV6-1 | CASSELAGRLNTEAFF
TRBJ2-2 | TRBV18 | CASSPDREAGELFF
TRBJ2-5 | TRBV15 | CATSREVRPRETQYF
TRBJ2-1 | TRBV5-1 | CASSFGLEGDEQFF
TRBJ2-7 | TRBV20-1 | CSATGGHEQYF
TRBJ2-3 | TRBV20-1 | CSARLSDTQYF
TRBJ2-1 | TRBV15 | CATAGARYNEQFF
TRBJ2-1 | TRBV7-2 | CASSLVHSGGTLF
TRBJ1-1 | TRBV19 | CASRERERLTEAFF
TRBJ2-1 | TRBV30 | CAWSLWPPRDRVTGQFF
TRBJ2-7 | TRBV18 | CASSPTDSYEQYF
TRBJ1-2 | TRBV2 | CASRVGGSGYTF
TRBJ1-6 | TRBV18 | CASSLTSGIGPRGYNSPLHF
TRBJ1-2 | TRBV19 | CASRRSGMYNYGYTF
TRBJ1-6 | TRBV6-5 | CASSLPGQGDSPLHF
TRBJ2-5 | TRBV6-5 | CASSSASGGAWETQYF
TRBJ1-5 | TRBV25-1 | CTSAEGRDNQPQHF
TRBJ2-3 | TRBV29-1 | CSVPRGGLSTDTQYF
TRBJ1-6 | TRBV5-1 | CASSLNAGNNSPLHF
TRBJ1-1 | TRBV5-1 | CASSPGAGGGTEAFF
TRBJ2-7 | TRBV4-3 | CASSQDYRDREAYEQYF
TRBJ2-7 | TRBV20-1 | CSARYAGEQYF
TRBJ1-3 | TRBV10-1 | CASRDRVSEAGNTIYF
TRBJ1-4 | TRBV7-6 | CASSLGGRATNEKLFF
TRBJ1-1 | TRBV6-1 | CASNEMNTEAFF
TRBJ1-1 | TRBV18 | CASSFDRSMNTEAFF
TRBJ1-1 | TRBV29-1 | CSVRGGIEAFF
TRBJ2-1 | TRBV28 | CASSRTKLWDRSSYNEQFF